A single T cell receptor beta chain is shown here with its context. Seattle researchers signed up patients amid active infection and tracked them longitudinally. The data belong to a study of blood T cell repertoires in COVID-19. Study at large: Samples taken during acute and convalescent COVID-19 were collected in the United States, Italy and Spain.

Germline loops: CDR1 LNHDA, CDR2 SQIVND (reference sequence). Trimming took 8 bases from V and 15 from J; bases not matched to a gene: 10. The CDR3 consists of 12 residues. Method: immunoSEQ multiplex PCR; TCRdb's copy keeps in-frame clones and lacks some. The repertoire holds 250,000 or so clones, with more than 85% as singletons. The receptor comes from a woman aged 55-75 years with COVID-19, enrolled during active disease. Input material: peripheral blood. V and J are TRBV19 and TRBJ2-1; 10 bases line up with TRBD2. The CDR3 is CASQSERGGRFF. CDR3 nucleotide sequence: TGTGCCAGTCAGAGTGAGCGGGGGGGCCGGTTCTTC.